The sequence of this TCR beta chain was determined in a study of TIL therapy for anti-PD-1-resistant metastatic lung cancer. Study-level background: Most patients had lung adenocarcinoma; a handful of tumors were EGFR-mutant, two ALK-rearranged; half smoked currently or formerly.

Sequencing used immunoSEQ v3. The repertoire was sequenced with immunoSEQ multiplex PCR; TCRdb's copy has only in-frame clones and lacks some. This table has roughly 6,000 clones, about 66% appearing once. Specified time point: pre-treatment sample, taken before nivolumab and TIL therapy. The tumor samples were excised metastases, mostly pleural nodules or supraclavicular lymph nodes. Enrollment ran from October 2017 to early 2020. Whole-study results and caveats: Many TIL product clones were absent from baseline tumor, suggesting clonal contraction.

For this clone: Its cognate antigen is unknown.

Trimming cost V 7 bases and J 5 bases, with 20 bases left between them. The V gene's germline CDR1 is MNHEY and CDR2 SMNVEV (reference sequence). This CDR3 spans 15 amino acids. The sequence was obtained from a person aged 25 to 80 with non-small cell lung cancer. Sample: tumor tissue, taken at baseline. The gene calls are TRBV27 and TRBJ1-1; no firm D call. Written as DNA, the CDR3 is TGTGCCAGCAAGACAAAGGCTTACTCGGGGACTGAAGCTTTCTTT. Translation gives CASKTKAYSGTEAFF.